These 19 T cell receptor beta chains share one sample of origin, sequenced in a study of OX40 agonist ivuxolimab in advanced cancers. Here immunoSEQ multiplex PCR was the method, and the copy in TCRdb shows in-frame clones only, minus some. The table includes 55,000 to 60,000 clones, more than 80% detected once. This sample comprised CD4+ or CD8+ T cells sorted from blood, obtained in a trial of the OX40 agonist ivuxolimab. The source is an adult with an advanced solid tumor such as melanoma, head and neck, liver or kidney cancer.

This chain uses TRBV5-1 with TRBJ1-4; 9 bases agree with TRBD1. V was clipped by 5 bases and J by 8 bases; unmatched bases: 7. The CDR3 sequence is 14 residues long. Germline values: CDR1 SGHRS, CDR2 YFSETQ. The CDR3 bases are TGCGCCAGCAGAACCGGGACAGGGAGAGAAAAACTGTTTTTT. Translating gives CASRTGTGREKLFF. Complete variable domain (other parts from reference TRBV5-1 and TRBJ1-4): KAGVTQTPRYLIKTRGQQVTLSCSPISGHRSVSWYQQTPGQGLQFLFEYFSETQRNKGNFPGRFSGRQFSNSRSEMNVSTLELGDSALYLCASRTGTGREKLFFGSGTQLSVL.

The chain joins TRBV6-5 to TRBJ2-7, with D uncertain. CDR3 size: 15 residues. Germline-derived CDR1 and CDR2 are MNHEY and SVGAGI. With 5 bases removed from V and 0 bases from J, the gap between germline ends came to 14 bases. DNA of the CDR3: TGTGCCAGCAGTATGGCCCCTGCCCCCTCCTACGAGCAGTACTTC. Translation gives CASSMAPAPSYEQYF.

This chain connects TRBV6-1 to TRBJ2-7, with D unclear. CDR1 is MNHNS and CDR2 is SASEGT in the germline V gene. This CDR3 comprises 17 residues. V was cut by 3 bases and J by 6 bases, with 24 bases left in between. CDR3 residues: CASSDSPDVLTPSEQYF. The CDR3 nucleotides are TGTGCCAGCAGTGATTCCCCCGACGTCCTTACCCCGAGCGAGCAGTACTTC.

The CDR3 DNA reads TGTGCCAGCAGCCCCGATGGCAGGAGTACAGACGAGCAGTACTTC. Amino acids: CASSPDGRSTDEQYF. This chain uses TRBV5-6 with TRBJ2-5; D gene unclear. The last part of the DNA fits TRBJ2-7 better; the J call may be wrong. The CDR3 extends over 15 amino acids. Germline assignment: CDR1 SGHDT and CDR2 YYEEEE.

The gene calls are TRBV7-2 and TRBJ2-5; D is possibly TRBD2 (5 bases). The CDR3 is made up of 14 amino acids. V was trimmed by 6 bases and J by 3 bases, leaving 14 bases between them. Germline lookup yields CDR1 SGHTA and CDR2 FQGNSA. CDR3 DNA sequence: TGTGCCAGCAGGTACACCAGCGGAGAAGAGACCCAGTACTTC. Translated, it gives CASRYTSGEETQYF.

The V and J genes are TRBV7-2 and TRBJ2-5; 13 nucleotides line up with TRBD2. Germline values: CDR1 SGHTA, CDR2 FQGNSA. The CDR3 runs to 17 residues. V was clipped by 4 bases and J by 1 base; unmatched bases: 6. The CDR3 loop reads CASSSQRLAGGQETQYF. CDR3 coding DNA: TGTGCCAGCAGCTCGCAAAGACTAGCGGGGGGCCAAGAGACCCAGTACTTC.

As regards this clone: Different DNA sequences within this sample yield the same CDR3. The chain has TRBV6-5 and TRBJ1-4; TRBD1 is a possible D gene (5 bases). CDR1 and CDR2 (germline): MNHEY, SVGAGI. This CDR3 is built from 12 residues. Deletions cut 3 bases from V and 8 bases from J, with 7 bases between. CDR3 DNA: TGTGCCAGCAGTTATGGGGGGGAAAAACTGTTTTTT. It codes for CASSYGGEKLFF.

The chain has TRBV2 and TRBJ2-6; D call uncertain. CDR1 and CDR2 from the germline V gene are SNHLY and FYNNEI. Between the trimmed V and J ends, which lost 2 bases and 2 bases, there was a span of 13 bases. CDR3 length: 17 amino acids. In DNA, the CDR3 is TGTGCCAGCAGTGAAACCGCCTTTCAGACTGGGGCCAACGTCCTGACTTTC. It translates to CASSETAFQTGANVLTF. Using reference TRBV2 and TRBJ2-6 for the parts outside the CDR3, the full variable domain is EPEVTQTPSHQVTQMGQEVILRCVPISNHLYFYWYRQILGQKVEFLVSFYNNEISEKSEIFDDQFSVERPDGSNFTLKIRSTKLEDSAMYFCASSETAFQTGANVLTFGAGSRLTVL.

This clone was counted a few times. The V call is TRBV6-1, the J call TRBJ2-7; TRBD1 matches at 9 bases. The germline CDR1 and CDR2 sequences are MNHNS and SASEGT. The CDR3 has 15 residues. Trimming took 8 bases from V and 3 from J; bases not matched to a gene: 11. The CDR3, as DNA: TGTGCCAGCGGGAGATCGGAGGGACAGGGCTACGAGCAGTACTTC. Translation: CASGRSEGQGYEQYF.

V is TRBV11-3 and J is TRBJ1-1; 7 positions agree with TRBD1. Per germline, CDR1 SGHNT and CDR2 YENEEA. With V trimmed by 1 base and J by 2 bases, 1 base remained unmatched. The CDR3 loop spans 14 amino acids. The CDR3 loop reads CASSLGTGNTEAFF. CDR3 nucleotide sequence: TGTGCCAGCAGCTTAGGGACAGGAAACACTGAAGCTTTCTTT.

This clone was seen a single time. This chain uses TRBV5-1 with TRBJ2-7, with 8 bases fitting TRBD1. Germline V gives CDR1 SGHRS, CDR2 YFSETQ. This CDR3 is built from 15 residues. Trimming cost V 4 bases and J 4 bases; bases outside gene matches: 10. CDR3 amino acids: CASSPEPGQAYEQYF. In nucleotides, the CDR3 is TGCGCCAGCAGCCCGGAACCGGGACAGGCATACGAGCAGTACTTC.

This rearrangement joins TRBV20-1 to TRBJ1-2; D is unclear. Germline values: CDR1 DFQATT, CDR2 SNEGSKA (reference sequence). The CDR3 extends over 10 amino acids. V dropped 6 bases and J dropped 5 bases, with 7 bases sitting between them. CDR3: CSAYEYGYTF. As DNA, the CDR3 is TGCAGTGCCTACGAATATGGCTACACCTTC.

The V call is TRBV6-6, the J call TRBJ2-5, with D hard to call. The CDR3 spans 12 residues. Germline CDR1 reads MNHNY; CDR2 reads SVGAGI (reference sequence). V shed 2 bases and J shed 5 bases, with 6 bases lying between them. CDR3 residues: CASSYGRETQYF. The DNA for the CDR3 is TGTGCCAGCAGTTACGGCAGGGAGACCCAGTACTTC.

The chain links TRBV19 to TRBJ1-2; D may be TRBD1 (6 bases). V dropped 5 bases and J dropped 4 bases, with 17 bases sitting between them. The CDR3 extends over 15 amino acids. Per the germline V gene, CDR1 is LNHDA and CDR2 is SQIVND (reference sequence). DNA for the CDR3: TGTGCCAGTAGTGTCTCCCCGGGGGCCCCCTATGGCTACACCTTC. Its protein is CASSVSPGAPYGYTF. The complete variable domain, with remaining parts taken from reference TRBV19 and TRBJ1-2, reads DGGITQSPKYLFRKEGQNVTLSCEQNLNHDAMYWYRQDPGQGLRLIYYSQIVNDFQKGDIAEGYSVSREKKESFPLTVTSAQKNPTAFYLCASSVSPGAPYGYTFGSGTRLTVV.

The genes are TRBV6-5 and TRBJ1-5; TRBD1 matches at 8 bases. The CDR3 runs to 13 residues. Germline CDR1 reads MNHEY; CDR2 reads SVGAGI. The trim removed 6 bases at V and 6 bases at J, leaving 4 bases unmatched. CDR3 DNA: TGTGCCAGCAGGGACAGGGTTTTTCAGCCCCAGCATTTT. Translating gives CASRDRVFQPQHF.

Remarks on this clone: Within the sample, other DNA sequences also encode this same CDR3. The chain is built from TRBV6-6 and TRBJ1-3; the match to TRBD1 covers 8 bases. V dropped 5 bases and J dropped 1; count of bases not matched to a gene: 4. CDR1 is MNHNY and CDR2 is SVGAGI in the germline V gene (reference sequence). CDR3 length equals 15 residues. DNA of the CDR3: TGTGCCAGCAGTACAACAGGGGGGTCTGGAAACACCATATATTTT. It yields the protein CASSTTGGSGNTIYF.

CDR3 DNA: TGTGCCAGCAGCTCCCCAACCGGACTAGCGGGGGGGCAGGCGTACTTC. As protein: CASSSPTGLAGGQAYF. This sequence joins TRBV7-9 and TRBJ2-7; 15 bases are a match to TRBD2. The V segment lost 4 bases and the J segment 12 bases; nucleotides outside the gene matches: 13. Germline values: CDR1 SEHNR, CDR2 FQNEAQ (reference sequence). The CDR3 length is 16 residues.

J is TRBJ2-5 and V is TRBV5-5; 14 bases fit TRBD2. The CDR3 runs 16 residues. Germline V gene data show CDR1 as SGHKS and CDR2 as YYEKEE (reference sequence). The ends lost 4 bases at V and 5 bases at J; junction bases unmatched: 7. CDR3 region: CASSPRLAGGRETQYF. CDR3 DNA: TGTGCCAGCAGCCCCAGACTAGCGGGGGGGCGTGAGACCCAGTACTTC.

The chain uses TRBV9 and TRBJ2-3; D remains unclear. The CDR3 sequence is 12 residues long. The V end was cut by 4 bases, the J end by 3 bases, with 6 bases between. The V gene's germline CDR1 is SGDLS and CDR2 YYNGEE. Here the CDR3 DNA reads TGTGCCAGCAGCCCACGTACAGATACGCAGTATTTT. Protein product: CASSPRTDTQYF.